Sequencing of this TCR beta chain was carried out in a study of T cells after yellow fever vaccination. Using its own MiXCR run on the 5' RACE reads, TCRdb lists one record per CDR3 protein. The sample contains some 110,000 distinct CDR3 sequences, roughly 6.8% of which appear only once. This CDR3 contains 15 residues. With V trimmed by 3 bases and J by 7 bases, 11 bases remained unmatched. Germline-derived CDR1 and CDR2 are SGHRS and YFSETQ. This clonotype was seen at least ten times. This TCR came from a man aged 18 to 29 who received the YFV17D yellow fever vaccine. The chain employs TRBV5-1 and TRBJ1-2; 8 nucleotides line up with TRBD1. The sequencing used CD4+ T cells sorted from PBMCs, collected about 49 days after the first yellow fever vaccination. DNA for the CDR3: TGCGCCAGCAGCTACGATTCAGGGGGCGGAGGTGGCTACACCTTC. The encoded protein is CASSYDSGGGGGYTF.